The T cell receptor (beta chain) under discussion was sequenced for a study of blood T cell repertoires in COVID-19 (TCRdb year 2020). About the full investigation: The collaborator samples originated in the United States, Italy and Spain and spanned the acute and convalescent phases of COVID-19. The prospective study material was composed of cDNA or gDNA derived from T cells, B-cell-depleted T cells, or PBMCs. Subjects who had been exposed to COVID-19, were actively infected with it, or had recovered from it provided the deeply sampled blood TCRbeta repertoires that made up the dataset. The repertoires were made available in a free public database intended to serve as a resource for research on the immune response to SARS-CoV-2. Samples came from the ongoing ImmuneRACE study (first 160 participants) plus 1,254 subjects from 6 global collaborators. A de-identified subject ID, COVID-19 status, age in years and sex were almost always included in the sample metadata. HLA class I and class II types, where available, came from metadata supplied by the sample provider rather than from assay-based typing. The full study reports these points: Clinical and demographic metadata were provided uncurated, with the amount varying by source and participant.

This clone was observed a single time. Its cognate antigen has yet to be identified. Within one base of it there is no much larger clone, and no base qualities were kept. TCRbeta CDR3 regions were amplified from genomic DNA by means of the immunoSEQ Assay, a bias-controlled multiplex PCR. In the paper's pipeline: The number of nucleated cells in each sample was estimated from the amplification of reference gene primers within the assay. Sequence reads were collapsed and filtered to measure the absolute abundance of every unique TCRbeta CDR3 rearrangement. Productive Simpson clonality was computed per sample as the square root of Simpson's diversity index over productive rearrangements. In its TCRdb copy, this immuneACCESS table keeps in-frame sequences only and misses some clones. Where compared with another copy, unresolved V genes explain less than half of these, and the others have no known cause. V, J and clone size reflect that table, while D and trimming were determined from the DNA. This sample comprises about 160,000 clones, approximately 77% of them detected only once. More than 9% of the sample goes to the ten largest clones.

The collaborating institutions used their own protocols to collect whole blood in K2EDTA tubes. Collaborator samples were shipped for TCRbeta analysis as frozen whole blood, isolated PBMCs, or DNA extracted from either sample type. The CDR3 covers 16 residues, taking in both the cysteine and the phenylalanine. The only DNA kept is the CDR3, 48 bases in frame from the first base. The germline V and J ends show losses of 6 bases and 4 bases respectively, and no gene match explains 13 bases of the junction. CDR1 MGHDK and CDR2 SYGVNS are derived from the germline V gene. The chain is encoded by TRBV25-1 joined to TRBJ2-3, and TRBD2 matches 7 of the central bases. Input material: peripheral blood. The sequence derives from an elderly woman with active or convalescent COVID-19. The CDR3 reads as follows: CASRPLPGREADTQYF. DNA sequence: TGTGCCAGCAGACCTCTCCCGGGACGGGAGGCAGATACGCAGTATTTT. The full variable domain, completed from the reference TRBV25-1 and TRBJ2-3 proteins outside the CDR3, reads EADIYQTPRYLVIGTGKKITLECSQTMGHDKMYWYQQDPGMELHLIHYSYGVNSTEKGDLSSESTVSRIRTEHFPLTLESARPSHTSQYLCASRPLPGREADTQYFGPGTRLTVL.